The source of this T cell receptor beta chain is a study of shared clonotypes between healthy human individuals. Using immunoSEQ multiplex PCR, the repertoire was profiled, and TCRdb retains in-frame clones only, with some absent. Of about 710,000 clones in the sample, 55% to 85% were seen once. The specimen sequenced was memory CD4+ T cells sorted from blood. The subset here: CD45RA-negative fraction. The receptor was derived from a woman in her thirties in good health.

CDR3 in DNA: TGCGCCAGCAGCGGAGGACAGGGAATTGTCGTAGAGACCCAGTACTTC. It is translated as CASSGGQGIVVETQYF. V gene TRBV5-1 combines with J gene TRBJ2-5, with 8 positions matching TRBD1. Looked up from germline, CDR1 is SGHRS and CDR2 is YFSETQ. The V and J ends lost 4 bases and 4 bases, in that order; junction bases with no gene match: 12. The length of the CDR3 is 16 residues. Combining the CDR3 with reference TRBV5-1 and TRBJ2-5 gives the whole variable domain KAGVTQTPRYLIKTRGQQVTLSCSPISGHRSVSWYQQTPGQGLQFLFEYFSETQRNKGNFPGRFSGRQFSNSRSEMNVSTLELGDSALYLCASSGGQGIVVETQYFGPGTRLLVL.